Shown below are 31 T cell receptor beta chains from a single sample sequenced in a study of regulatory T cells in long-lasting Graves disease. This sample's time point: newly diagnosed GD, antithyroid drugs for less than 3 months. PBMC-extracted RNA yielded the TCR library. CDR3 regions were amplified by Arm-PCR using iRepertoire HTBI primers to build TCR beta libraries. MiXCR was run by TCRdb on the multiplex PCR reads, yielding one entry per CDR3 protein. Of 400,000 to 550,000 distinct CDR3 sequences listed, approximately 16% are singletons. The data also belong to a second study, concerning T cells in Graves' hyperthyroidism and ophthalmopathy.

Sequences were derived from peripheral blood mononuclear cells (PBMCs), sampled at new diagnosis, from a patient treated with antithyroid drugs. Every receptor here comes from a woman younger than 35 with Graves disease.

The chain combines TRBV10-3 with TRBJ2-7; no reliable D call. Between the trimmed V and J ends, which lost 3 bases and 0 bases, there was a span of 12 bases. This CDR3 is built from 15 residues. Germline V gives CDR1 ENHRY, CDR2 SYGVKD. Here the CDR3 DNA reads TGTGCCATCAGTGACCCAGGTAAAAGCTCCTACGAGCAGTACTTC. Its protein product is CAISDPGKSSYEQYF.

The rearrangement links TRBV9 to TRBJ2-1, with 10 bases aligning to TRBD2. The CDR3 has 17 residues. V lost 0 bases to trimming and J lost 7 bases; unmatched junction nucleotides: 10. Germline CDR1 SGDLS, CDR2 YYNGEE. Here the CDR3 reads CASSVAVRLAGENEQFF. DNA for the CDR3: TGTGCCAGCAGCGTAGCGGTGCGGCTAGCGGGAGAAAATGAGCAGTTCTTC.

In the case of this clonotype: Compared with germline, one end of the junction differs, possibly owing to a read error. The rearrangement uses TRBV5-1 and TRBJ2-2; no clear D. Germline V gene data show CDR1 as SGHRS and CDR2 as YFSETQ. The CDR3 has 14 residues. Here the CDR3 DNA reads TGCGCCTGCCAACGTGGGGTCGTGACCGGGCAGCTGTTTTTT. Protein product: CACQRGVVTGQLFF.

This clonotype occurred many times. The rearrangement joins TRBV4-1 to TRBJ2-1; 10 bases match TRBD2. The CDR3 length is 14 residues. The V gene's germline CDR1 is MGHRA and CDR2 YSYEKL. The V gene end was trimmed by 5 bases and the J gene end by 6 bases; junction bases not matched to a gene: 4. The CDR3 is CASSIRTSGNEQFF. In nucleotides, the CDR3 is TGCGCCAGCAGCATACGGACTAGCGGCAATGAGCAGTTCTTC.

The chain joins TRBV6-1 to TRBJ2-3; TRBD1 or TRBD2 may be the D gene (6 bases each). Germline V CDR1 and CDR2: MNHNS, SASEGT. The CDR3 totals 13 residues. Trimming took off 7 bases at V and 8 bases at J, with 16 bases between the two ends. The CDR3 protein is CASILKGGSTQYF. CDR3 nucleotide sequence: TGTGCCAGCATCCTCAAGGGGGGAAGTACGCAGTATTTT.

The chain couples TRBV15 to TRBJ2-1; 7 bases agree with TRBD2. Germline trimming cut 4 bases from V and 1 base from J; bases unmatched to any gene: 4. The germline V gene encodes CDR1 LNHNV and CDR2 YYDKDF (reference sequence). The CDR3 spans 15 residues. CDR3 loop: CATSIPGLSYNEQFF. DNA of the CDR3: TGTGCCACCAGCATTCCGGGACTATCCTACAATGAGCAGTTCTTC.

This clonotype has at least ten counts. The chain joins TRBV28 to TRBJ2-5; D not certain. This CDR3 region has 15 residues. V was pared by 6 bases and J by 2 bases, with 16 bases between. Germline V gives CDR1 MDHEN, CDR2 SYDVKM. In DNA form, the CDR3 reads TGTGCCAGCAGGCCATCCCCAGGAAAGCAAGAGACCCAGTACTTC. It codes for CASRPSPGKQETQYF.

This clonotype was found a few times. The chain combines TRBV7-6 with TRBJ1-4, with D possibly matching TRBD1 (5 bases). CDR1 SGHVS and CDR2 FNYEAQ come from the germline V gene. V dropped 1 base and J dropped 8 bases, with 20 bases sitting between them. The CDR3 has 17 amino acids. CDR3 in DNA: TGTGCCAGCAGCTTAGACGCGGGGCGAGGGATGGACGAAAAACTGTTTTTT. This gives the protein CASSLDAGRGMDEKLFF.

In its sample, this clonotype was seen a few times. J is TRBJ2-7 and V is TRBV30, with 10 bases identical to TRBD2. This CDR3 contains 13 residues. Germline trimming cut 8 bases from V and 3 bases from J; bases unmatched to any gene: 7. Germline CDR1 is GTSNPN and CDR2 is SVGIG (reference sequence). The CDR3 protein is CARGASGSYEQYF. The CDR3, as DNA: TGTGCCCGGGGGGCTAGCGGGAGCTACGAGCAGTACTTC.

This clonotype was seen ten or more times. The chain recombines TRBV7-2 with TRBJ2-7; D may be TRBD1 (5 bases). Germline V gene lookup returns CDR1 SGHTA and CDR2 FQGNSA. The V gene lost 2 bases and the J gene lost 0 bases, with 11 bases spanning the gap. This CDR3 spans 15 amino acids. The CDR3 DNA sequence: TGTGCCAGCAGCTTATCTGCAGGGAACTCCTACGAGCAGTACTTC. Residues: CASSLSAGNSYEQYF.

With respect to this clonotype: The CDR3 end shows no conserved phenylalanine or tryptophan, and so a read error is likely. It is unclear where the CDR3 begins or ends on the DNA, so no DNA is shown, and the CDR3 is as TCRdb lists it. The chain links TRBV20-1 to TRBJ2-7; TRBD2 is the table's D call and was not checked against the DNA. The CDR3 adds up to 16 amino acids, both ends counted. Germline V CDR1 and CDR2: DFQATT, SNEGSKA (reference sequence). CDR3 region: CSARGLAGGFGYEEYL.

The chain combines TRBV6-2 or TRBV6-3 with TRBJ2-3, with 15 bases identical to TRBD2. Germline CDR1 MNHEY, CDR2 SVGEGT. The J segment lost 6 bases and the V segment lost 2 bases, leaving 6 bases of the junction unmatched. The length of the CDR3 is 17 residues. CDR3 region: CASSYGGLAGGDDTQYF. CDR3 bases: TGTGCCAGCAGTTACGGAGGACTAGCGGGAGGGGATGATACGCAGTATTTT.

The genes are TRBV19 and TRBJ1-2; no definite D call. The CDR3 is made up of 12 amino acids. Trimming shortened V by 5 bases and J by 8 bases, and 12 bases separated the two germline ends. Germline values: CDR1 LNHDA, CDR2 SQIVND (reference sequence). The CDR3 reads CASSGDSQGYTF. The CDR3 bases are TGTGCCAGTAGTGGGGATTCTCAGGGCTACACCTTC.

This clonotype was counted many times. The J gene is TRBJ2-5, the V gene TRBV2; 10 nucleotides align to TRBD1. V was pared by 4 bases and J by 2 bases, with 1 base of the junction left unmatched. The CDR3 length is 14 residues. CDR1 SNHLY and CDR2 FYNNEI come from the germline V gene. DNA of the CDR3: TGTGCCAGCAGTGGACAGGGGGCGCAAGAGACCCAGTACTTC. This gives the protein CASSGQGAQETQYF.

This clonotype was counted only a few times. V usage is TRBV4-1 and J usage is TRBJ1-1; D not certain. The CDR3 is 15 amino acids. Trimming cost V 1 base and J 1 base, with 10 bases left between them. Germline CDR1 and CDR2: MGHRA and YSYEKL. This CDR3 reads CASSQGPLTNTEAFF. As DNA, the CDR3 is TGCGCCAGCAGCCAAGGTCCGTTAACGAACACTGAAGCTTTCTTT.

This clonotype has just a few counts. The chain uses TRBV13 and TRBJ2-2, with D maybe TRBD2 (6 bases). The CDR3 has 13 residues. Germline CDR1 is PRHDT and CDR2 is FYEKMQ (reference sequence). V was shortened by 2 bases and J by 7 bases, with 8 bases between the two germline ends. The CDR3 loop is CASSLWGVGELFF. CDR3 in DNA: TGTGCCAGCAGCTTATGGGGGGTCGGGGAGCTGTTTTTT.

The sample holds many counts of this clonotype. The gene calls are TRBV24-1 and TRBJ2-3; TRBD1 might be the D (6 bases). Germline CDR1 reads KGHDR; CDR2 reads SFDVKD. V was shortened by 6 bases and J by 6 bases, with 15 bases between the two germline ends. The CDR3 totals 14 residues. As DNA, the CDR3 is TGTGCCACCAGTACCCCGGGACAATCCGATACGCAGTATTTT. Translated: CATSTPGQSDTQYF.

This clonotype occurred once. The chain links TRBV6-1 to TRBJ2-7; 10 bases map to TRBD2. Germline CDR1 reads MNHNS; CDR2 reads SASEGT. The CDR3 is 17 residues long. V was clipped by 3 bases and J by 9 bases; unmatched bases: 17. The CDR3, as DNA: TGTGCCAGCAGTGACCTGGTCTTCACTAGCGGGACCGTCGGGCAGTACTTC. Translation: CASSDLVFTSGTVGQYF.

This clonotype occurred many times. The chain carries TRBV12-3 or TRBV12-4 and TRBJ2-5; no clear D. Trimming removed 4 bases at V and 4 bases at J, with 7 bases between. The CDR3 loop spans 12 amino acids. The CDR3 bases are TGTGCCAGCAGTTCCGCGGCAGAGACCCAGTACTTC. Its translation: CASSSAAETQYF.

This clonotype was seen more than once but under ten times. Possible read error: a much larger clone is one base away. The chain is built from TRBV28 and TRBJ2-1, with 7 bases that match TRBD1. The J segment lost 4 bases and the V segment lost 2 bases, leaving 8 bases of the junction unmatched. The CDR3 runs to 16 residues. CDR1 and CDR2 (germline): MDHEN, SYDVKM. The CDR3 sequence: CASSLVGTERYNEQFF. DNA of the CDR3: TGTGCCAGCAGTTTAGTAGGGACAGAGCGTTACAATGAGCAGTTCTTC.

The chain links TRBV12-3 or TRBV12-4 to TRBJ2-3, with D unclear. The CDR3 extends over 13 amino acids. Trimming took off 7 bases at V and 2 bases at J, with 10 bases between the two ends. The CDR3 DNA reads as TGTGCCAGCACCCTAGTGTTCACAGATACGCAGTATTTT. As protein: CASTLVFTDTQYF.

This clonotype was recorded many times. The chain carries TRBV15 and TRBJ2-1; 8 bases agree with TRBD2. The V segment lost 6 bases and the J segment 7 bases; nucleotides outside the gene matches: 8. Germline CDR1 and CDR2: LNHNV and YYDKDF (reference sequence). This CDR3 region has 14 residues. Written as DNA, the CDR3 is TGTGCCACCAGTTCTAGCGGGCGAGGGAATGAGCAGTTCTTC. Its translation is CATSSSGRGNEQFF. The entire variable domain, with the rest obtained from reference TRBV15 and TRBJ2-1, is as follows: DAMVIQNPRYQVTQFGKPVTLSCSQTLNHNVMYWYQQKSSQAPKLLFHYYDKDFNNEADTPDNFQSRRPNTSFCFLDIRSPGLGDTAMYLCATSSSGRGNEQFFGPGTRLTVL.

This clonotype was observed a handful of times. The chain uses TRBV19 and TRBJ1-1; 12 nucleotides match TRBD1. The CDR3 runs to 16 residues. The V gene's germline CDR1 is LNHDA and CDR2 SQIVND (reference sequence). With 6 bases clipped from V and 5 bases from J, the junction kept 10 bases outside the gene matches. In DNA, the CDR3 is TGTGCCAGTAGGATAAGAGGGGGACAGGGGGCAACTGAAGCTTTCTTT. It codes for CASRIRGGQGATEAFF.

This clonotype has only a few counts. V is TRBV9 and J is TRBJ2-1; D tentatively reads TRBD1 or TRBD2 (6 bases each). Germline loops: CDR1 SGDLS, CDR2 YYNGEE. The CDR3 spans 15 residues. V lost 0 bases and J lost 4, with 11 bases in between. The CDR3 sequence is CASSVGGAGYNEQFF. The CDR3 DNA follows: TGTGCCAGCAGCGTAGGGGGGGCGGGGTACAATGAGCAGTTCTTC.

This clonotype was counted between two and nine times. The chain has TRBV19 and TRBJ2-1; 7 nucleotides line up with TRBD2. Germline V lookup: CDR1 LNHDA, CDR2 SQIVND (reference sequence). The CDR3 spans 15 residues. After removal of 5 bases from V and 7 bases from J, the junction contained 11 bases not matched to a gene. The CDR3 is CASSSPGGSTNEQFF. The CDR3, as DNA: TGTGCCAGTAGTTCCCCGGGAGGCTCAACGAATGAGCAGTTCTTC.

The count of this clonotype is one. The chain recombines TRBV19 with TRBJ2-7; D is unresolved. V dropped 4 bases and J dropped 7 bases, with 20 bases sitting between them. This CDR3 is 15 amino acids long. Germline V CDR1 and CDR2: LNHDA, SQIVND (reference sequence). CDR3 bases: TGTGCCAGTAGTAGGCAGGTCAGCTCCTACAATGAGCAGTACTTC. Encoded protein: CASSRQVSSYNEQYF. The full variable domain, its missing parts supplied by reference TRBV19 and TRBJ2-7, is DGGITQSPKYLFRKEGQNVTLSCEQNLNHDAMYWYRQDPGQGLRLIYYSQIVNDFQKGDIAEGYSVSREKKESFPLTVTSAQKNPTAFYLCASSRQVSSYNEQYFGPGTRLTVT.

The genes are TRBV5-1 and TRBJ2-1; TRBD2 agrees at 13 bases. Germline V CDR1 and CDR2: SGHRS, YFSETQ. There are 15 residues in the CDR3. After removal of 5 bases from V and 5 bases from J, the junction contained 4 bases not matched to a gene. The CDR3 is CASRRLAGGDNEQFF. The CDR3 DNA is TGCGCCAGCAGGAGACTAGCGGGAGGCGACAATGAGCAGTTCTTC.

There are many counts of this clonotype. The genes are TRBV28 and TRBJ1-5; 9 bases are a match to TRBD1. After removal of 4 bases from V and 14 bases from J, the junction contained 6 bases not matched to a gene. CDR1 and CDR2 (germline): MDHEN, SYDVKM. The CDR3 has 12 residues. CDR3 protein: CASSWRQGEEHF. In nucleotides, the CDR3 is TGTGCCAGCAGTTGGCGACAGGGGGAGGAGCATTTT.

The table lists this clonotype with many counts. V gene TRBV7-8 combines with J gene TRBJ1-2; tentatively, D is TRBD1 (6 bases). V was pared by 4 bases and J by 7 bases, with 22 bases between. Per the germline V gene, CDR1 is SGHVS and CDR2 is FQNEAQ. The CDR3 sequence is 16 residues long. This CDR3 reads CASSSYRDTGGGGYTF. The CDR3 nucleotides read TGTGCCAGCAGCTCCTACAGGGACACAGGAGGCGGTGGCTACACCTTC.

This clonotype was counted only a few times. This chain links TRBV18 with TRBJ2-1, with 10 nucleotides matching TRBD2. The length of the CDR3 is 15 residues. V trimming: 4 bases; J trimming: 6 bases; junction bases outside the gene matches: 6. Germline V gives CDR1 KGHSH, CDR2 LQKENI. The chain's CDR3 is CASSQGLAFFNEQFF. The CDR3 DNA is TGTGCCAGCTCACAGGGACTAGCGTTCTTCAATGAGCAGTTCTTC. Based on the CDR3 plus reference TRBV18 and TRBJ2-1, the full variable domain is NAGVMQNPRHLVRRRGQEARLRCSPMKGHSHVYWYRQLPEEGLKFMVYLQKENIIDESGMPKERFSAEFPKEGPSILRIQQVVRGDSAAYFCASSQGLAFFNEQFFGPGTRLTVL.

This clonotype was observed a handful of times. CDR3 DNA sequence: TGTGCCAGTAGTGCAGACAGAATGCGAGAGACCCAGTACTTC. Amino acids: CASSADRMRETQYF. V gene TRBV19 combines with J gene TRBJ2-5, with D possibly matching TRBD1 (5 bases). Trimming took 5 bases from V and 4 from J, leaving 14 bases between them. Germline CDR1 LNHDA, CDR2 SQIVND (reference sequence). The length of the CDR3 is 14 residues.